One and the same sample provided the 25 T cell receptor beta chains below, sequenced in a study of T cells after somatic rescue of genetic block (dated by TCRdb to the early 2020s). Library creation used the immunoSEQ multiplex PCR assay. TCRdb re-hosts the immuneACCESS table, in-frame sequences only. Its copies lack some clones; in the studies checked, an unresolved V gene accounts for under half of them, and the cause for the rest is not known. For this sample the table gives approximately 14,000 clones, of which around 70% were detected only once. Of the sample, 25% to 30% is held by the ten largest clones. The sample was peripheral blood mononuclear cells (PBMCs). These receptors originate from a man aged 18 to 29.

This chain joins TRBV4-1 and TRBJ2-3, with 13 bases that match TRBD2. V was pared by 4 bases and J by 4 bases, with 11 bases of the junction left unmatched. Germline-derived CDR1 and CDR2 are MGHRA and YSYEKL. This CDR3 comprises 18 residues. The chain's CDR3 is CASSRGLAGVLAADTQYF. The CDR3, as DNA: TGCGCCAGCAGCCGAGGACTAGCGGGGGTATTGGCCGCAGATACGCAGTATTTT.

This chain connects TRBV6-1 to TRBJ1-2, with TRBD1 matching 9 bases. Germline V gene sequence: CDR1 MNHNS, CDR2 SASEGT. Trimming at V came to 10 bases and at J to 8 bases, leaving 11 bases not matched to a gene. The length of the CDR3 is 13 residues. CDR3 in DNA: TGTGCCATCGCCTGGGACAGGGCCTCGGGCTACACCTTC. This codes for CAIAWDRASGYTF.

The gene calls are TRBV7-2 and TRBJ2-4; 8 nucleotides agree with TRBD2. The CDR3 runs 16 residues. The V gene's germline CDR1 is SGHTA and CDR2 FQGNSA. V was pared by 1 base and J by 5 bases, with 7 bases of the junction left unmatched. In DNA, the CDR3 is TGTGCCAGCAGCTTAGGGCGGGGGGTTGGTCAAAACATTCAGTACTTC. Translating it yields CASSLGRGVGQNIQYF.

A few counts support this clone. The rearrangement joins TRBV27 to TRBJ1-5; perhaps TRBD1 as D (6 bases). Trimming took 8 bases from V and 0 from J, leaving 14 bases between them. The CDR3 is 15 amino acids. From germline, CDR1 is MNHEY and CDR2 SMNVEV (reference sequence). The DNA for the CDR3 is TGTGCCAGCTCTGGACAGACCTATAGCAATCAGCCCCAGCATTTT. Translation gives CASSGQTYSNQPQHF.

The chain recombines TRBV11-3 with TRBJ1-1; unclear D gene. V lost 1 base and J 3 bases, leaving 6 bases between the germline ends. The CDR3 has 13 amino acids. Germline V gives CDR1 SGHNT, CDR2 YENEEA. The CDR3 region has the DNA TGTGCCAGCAGCTTAGGCTTGGACACTGAAGCTTTCTTT. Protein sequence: CASSLGLDTEAFF.

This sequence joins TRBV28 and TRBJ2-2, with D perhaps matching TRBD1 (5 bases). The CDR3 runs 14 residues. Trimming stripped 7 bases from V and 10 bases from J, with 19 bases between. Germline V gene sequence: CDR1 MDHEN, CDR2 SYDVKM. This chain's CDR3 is CASKDSVILAELFF. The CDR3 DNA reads TGTGCCAGCAAAGACAGCGTAATCCTCGCGGAGCTGTTTTTT.

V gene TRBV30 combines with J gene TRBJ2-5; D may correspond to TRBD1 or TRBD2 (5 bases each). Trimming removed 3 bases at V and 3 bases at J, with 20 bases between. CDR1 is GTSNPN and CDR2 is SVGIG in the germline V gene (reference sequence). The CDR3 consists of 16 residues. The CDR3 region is CAWRRDEGQLKETQYF. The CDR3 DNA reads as TGTGCCTGGAGAAGGGACGAGGGGCAACTAAAAGAGACCCAGTACTTC.

The CDR3 reads CASSLSNSYEQYF. The CDR3 coding sequence is TGCGCCAGCAGCTTAAGCAACTCCTACGAGCAGTACTTC. The chain carries TRBV5-1 and TRBJ2-7; D is ambiguous. Germline V gene data show CDR1 as SGHRS and CDR2 as YFSETQ. CDR3 length: 13 residues. Trimming took off 2 bases at V and 0 bases at J, with 6 bases between the two ends. Based on the CDR3 plus reference TRBV5-1 and TRBJ2-7, the full variable domain is KAGVTQTPRYLIKTRGQQVTLSCSPISGHRSVSWYQQTPGQGLQFLFEYFSETQRNKGNFPGRFSGRQFSNSRSEMNVSTLELGDSALYLCASSLSNSYEQYFGPGTRLTVT.

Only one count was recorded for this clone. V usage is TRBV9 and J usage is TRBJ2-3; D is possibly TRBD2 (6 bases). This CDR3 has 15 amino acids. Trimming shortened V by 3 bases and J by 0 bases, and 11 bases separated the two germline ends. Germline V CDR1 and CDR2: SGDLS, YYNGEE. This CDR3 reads CASSGGTPSTDTQYF. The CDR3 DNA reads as TGTGCCAGCAGCGGGGGGACTCCCAGCACAGATACGCAGTATTTT. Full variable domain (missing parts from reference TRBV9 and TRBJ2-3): DSGVTQTPKHLITATGQRVTLRCSPRSGDLSVYWYQQSLDQGLQFLIQYYNGEERAKGNILERFSAQQFPDLHSELNLSSLELGDSALYFCASSGGTPSTDTQYFGPGTRLTVL.

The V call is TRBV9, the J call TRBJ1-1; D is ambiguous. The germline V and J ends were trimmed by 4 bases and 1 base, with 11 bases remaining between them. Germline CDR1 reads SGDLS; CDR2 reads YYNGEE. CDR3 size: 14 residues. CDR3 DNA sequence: TGTGCCAGCAGCCCCCGGATGGGGAACACTGAAGCTTTCTTT. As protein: CASSPRMGNTEAFF.

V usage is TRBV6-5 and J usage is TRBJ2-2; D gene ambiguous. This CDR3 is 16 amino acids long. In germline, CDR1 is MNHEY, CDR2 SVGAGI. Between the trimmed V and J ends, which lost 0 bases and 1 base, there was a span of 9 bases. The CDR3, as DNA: TGTGCCAGCAGTTACTCGATAAGGCGGAACACCGGGGAGCTGTTTTTT. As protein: CASSYSIRRNTGELFF.

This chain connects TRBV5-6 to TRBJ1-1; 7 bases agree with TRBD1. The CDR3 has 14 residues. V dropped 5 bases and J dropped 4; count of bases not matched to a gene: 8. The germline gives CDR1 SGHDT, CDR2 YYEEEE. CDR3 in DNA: TGTGCCAGCAGATTCAGGGGGGGCCTCACTGAAGCTTTCTTT. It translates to CASRFRGGLTEAFF.

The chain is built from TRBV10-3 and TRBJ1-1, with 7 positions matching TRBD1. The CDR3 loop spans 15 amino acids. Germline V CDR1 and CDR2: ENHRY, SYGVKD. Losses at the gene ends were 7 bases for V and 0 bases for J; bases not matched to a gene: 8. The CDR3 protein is CAIKGQNLMNTEAFF. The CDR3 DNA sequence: TGTGCCATCAAGGGACAGAACCTAATGAACACTGAAGCTTTCTTT.

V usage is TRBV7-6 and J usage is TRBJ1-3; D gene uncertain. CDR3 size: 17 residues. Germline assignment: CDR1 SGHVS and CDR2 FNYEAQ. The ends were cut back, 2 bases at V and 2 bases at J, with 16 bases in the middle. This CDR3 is CASSLLAGELTGNTIYF. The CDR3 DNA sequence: TGTGCCAGCAGCTTATTAGCCGGCGAATTAACTGGAAACACCATATATTTT.

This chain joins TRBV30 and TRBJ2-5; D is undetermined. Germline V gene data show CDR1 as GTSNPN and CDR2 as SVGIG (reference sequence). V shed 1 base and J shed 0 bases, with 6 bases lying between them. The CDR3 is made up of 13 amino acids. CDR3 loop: CAWSAENQETQYF. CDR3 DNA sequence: TGTGCCTGGAGTGCAGAGAACCAAGAGACCCAGTACTTC.

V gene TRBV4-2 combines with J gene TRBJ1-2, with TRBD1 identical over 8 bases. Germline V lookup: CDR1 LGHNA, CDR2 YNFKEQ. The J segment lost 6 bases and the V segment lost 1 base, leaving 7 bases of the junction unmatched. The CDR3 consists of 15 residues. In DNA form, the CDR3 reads TGTGCCAGCAGCCAAGTTATGACAGGGGTCGATGGCTACACCTTC. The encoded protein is CASSQVMTGVDGYTF.

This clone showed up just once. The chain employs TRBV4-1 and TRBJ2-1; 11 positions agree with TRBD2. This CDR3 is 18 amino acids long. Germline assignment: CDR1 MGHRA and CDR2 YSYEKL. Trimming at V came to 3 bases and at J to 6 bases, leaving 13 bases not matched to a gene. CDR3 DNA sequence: TGCGCCAGCAGCCACAGCCCCCTACTAGCGGGAGTAGGCAATGAGCAGTTCTTC. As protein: CASSHSPLLAGVGNEQFF.

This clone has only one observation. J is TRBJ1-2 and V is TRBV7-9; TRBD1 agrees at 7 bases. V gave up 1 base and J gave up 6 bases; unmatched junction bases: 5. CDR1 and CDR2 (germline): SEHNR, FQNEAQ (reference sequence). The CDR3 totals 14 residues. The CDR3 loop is CASSLEAGGDGYTF. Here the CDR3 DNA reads TGTGCCAGCAGCTTAGAGGCAGGGGGAGATGGCTACACCTTC. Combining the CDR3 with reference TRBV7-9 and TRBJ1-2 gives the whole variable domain DTGVSQNPRHKITKRGQNVTFRCDPISEHNRLYWYRQTLGQGPEFLTYFQNEAQLEKSRLLSDRFSAERPKGSFSTLEIQRTEQGDSAMYLCASSLEAGGDGYTFGSGTRLTVV.

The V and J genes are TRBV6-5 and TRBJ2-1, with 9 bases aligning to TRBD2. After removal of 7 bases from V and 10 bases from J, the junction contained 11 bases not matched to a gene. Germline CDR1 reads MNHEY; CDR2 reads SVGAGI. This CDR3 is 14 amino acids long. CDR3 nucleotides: TGTGCCAGCACATTTAGCGGCGGGAGGGGCGAGCAGTTCTTC. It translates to CASTFSGGRGEQFF.

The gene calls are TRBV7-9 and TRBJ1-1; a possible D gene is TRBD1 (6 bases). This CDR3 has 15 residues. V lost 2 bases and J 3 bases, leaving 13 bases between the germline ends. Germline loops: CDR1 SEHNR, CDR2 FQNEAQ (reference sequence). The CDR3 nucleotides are TGTGCCAGCAGCTTATTTGGGGGCGCGGACACTGAAGCTTTCTTT. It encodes CASSLFGGADTEAFF.

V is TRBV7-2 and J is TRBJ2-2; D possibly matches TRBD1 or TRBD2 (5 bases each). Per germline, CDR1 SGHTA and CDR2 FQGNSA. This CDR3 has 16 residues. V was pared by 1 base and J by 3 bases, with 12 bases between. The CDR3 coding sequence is TGTGCCAGCAGCTTAGAGGTCGGGACCTACACCGGGGAGCTGTTTTTT. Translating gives CASSLEVGTYTGELFF. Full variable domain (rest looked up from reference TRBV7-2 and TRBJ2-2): GAGVSQSPSNKVTEKGKDVELRCDPISGHTALYWYRQSLGQGLEFLIYFQGNSAPDKSGLPSDRFSAERTGGSVSTLTIQRTQQEDSAVYLCASSLEVGTYTGELFFGEGSRLTVL.

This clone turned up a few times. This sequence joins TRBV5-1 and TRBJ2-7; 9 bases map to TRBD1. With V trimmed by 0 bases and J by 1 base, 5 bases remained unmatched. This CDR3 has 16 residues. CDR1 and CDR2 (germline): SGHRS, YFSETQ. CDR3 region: CASSLARDRASYEQYF. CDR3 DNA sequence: TGCGCCAGCAGCTTGGCCCGGGACAGGGCTTCCTACGAGCAGTACTTC.

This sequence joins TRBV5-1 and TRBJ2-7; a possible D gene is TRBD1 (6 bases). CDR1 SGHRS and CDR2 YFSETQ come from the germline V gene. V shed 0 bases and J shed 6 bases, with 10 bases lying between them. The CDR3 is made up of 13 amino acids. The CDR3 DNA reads TGCGCCAGCAGCTTGGCCGGGACAACCGAGCAGTACTTC. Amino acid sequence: CASSLAGTTEQYF.

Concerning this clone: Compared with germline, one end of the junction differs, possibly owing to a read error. DNA for the CDR3: TGTGCCAGCAGTTTATTAAGGGGCCAGAACGCTGAAGCTTTCTTT. It encodes CASSLLRGQNAEAFF. The chain employs TRBV27 and TRBJ1-1, with D possibly being TRBD1 (5 bases). The V gene's germline CDR1 is MNHEY and CDR2 SMNVEV (reference sequence). This CDR3 has 15 amino acids.

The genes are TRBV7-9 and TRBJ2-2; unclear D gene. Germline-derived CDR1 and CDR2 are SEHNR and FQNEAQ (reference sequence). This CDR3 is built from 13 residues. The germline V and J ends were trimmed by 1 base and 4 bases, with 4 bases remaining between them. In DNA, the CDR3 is TGTGCCAGCAGCTTAGGGGGCACCGGGGAGCTGTTTTTT. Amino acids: CASSLGGTGELFF.